The next 16 T cell receptor beta chains were all read from a single sample in a study of T cells in Graves' hyperthyroidism and ophthalmopathy. Amplified regions were TCR beta CDR3 sequences from RNA transcripts. During a first-round RT-PCR of the TCR CDR3, the HTBI primer set was used. TCRdb re-called the multiplex PCR reads through MiXCR, storing one row per CDR3 protein. Of some 740,000 distinct CDR3 sequences in the sample, around 13% were seen once. The sample comprised blood. These receptors all come from a woman aged 18-29 years with Graves' hyperthyroidism.

In its sample, this clonotype was seen many times. The V gene is TRBV20-1, the J gene TRBJ2-3; maybe TRBD2 (6 bases). This CDR3 spans 14 amino acids. Germline V gene sequence: CDR1 DFQATT, CDR2 SNEGSKA (reference sequence). Trimming cost V 3 bases and J 1 base, with 11 bases left between them. The CDR3 DNA sequence: TGCAGTGCTAGGGGGGGTCCCCGCACAGATACGCAGTATTTT. Translating gives CSARGGPRTDTQYF.

This clonotype has a count of ten or more. The rearrangement joins TRBV7-8 to TRBJ2-1, with 7 bases aligning to TRBD2. With V trimmed by 1 base and J by 10 bases, 4 bases remained unmatched. The CDR3 spans 13 residues. Germline loops: CDR1 SGHVS, CDR2 FQNEAQ. CDR3 amino acids: CASSLGGSWEQFF. CDR3 DNA: TGTGCCAGCAGCTTAGGCGGGAGTTGGGAGCAGTTCTTC.

This clonotype has ten or more counts. The chain couples TRBV7-9 to TRBJ2-3, with D uncertain. The CDR3 spans 15 residues. Germline V gene sequence: CDR1 SEHNR, CDR2 FQNEAQ (reference sequence). Deletions cut 5 bases from V and 0 bases from J, with 12 bases between. CDR3 nucleotide sequence: TGTGCCAGCAGCCCATCCATGCAGAGCACAGATACGCAGTATTTT. Protein: CASSPSMQSTDTQYF.

There are many counts of this clonotype. J is TRBJ2-1 and V is TRBV11-2, with D possibly being TRBD2 (6 bases). With 4 bases removed from V and 2 bases from J, the gap between germline ends came to 12 bases. This CDR3 region has 15 residues. The germline CDR1 and CDR2 sequences are SGHAT and FQNNGV. CDR3 bases: TGTGCCAGCAGCTCATCGGGACTTACCTACAATGAGCAGTTCTTC. Its translation: CASSSSGLTYNEQFF.

This clonotype has ten or more counts. This sequence joins TRBV18 and TRBJ2-1; the D gene is possibly TRBD2 (6 bases). Germline V gene data show CDR1 as KGHSH and CDR2 as LQKENI. V was cut by 3 bases and J by 7 bases, with 10 bases left in between. CDR3 length equals 13 residues. The CDR3 DNA is TGTGCCAGCTCACCCCTAGCGTGGAATGAGCAGTTCTTC. This gives the protein CASSPLAWNEQFF.

CDR3 DNA sequence: TGTGCCAGCAGCTTGCTGACTAGCGGGAGGTACAATGAGCAGTTCTTC. As protein: CASSLLTSGRYNEQFF. V usage is TRBV7-3 and J usage is TRBJ2-1; 13 bases agree with TRBD2. Trimming cost V 3 bases and J 4 bases; bases outside gene matches: 3. The length of the CDR3 is 16 residues. Germline CDR1 reads SGHTA; CDR2 reads FQGTGA.

This clonotype was observed at least ten times. For the CDR3, the DNA is TGTGCCAGCACCCGAACCGGGACAGGGAACAATGAGCAGTTCTTC. Protein sequence: CASTRTGTGNNEQFF. The chain uses TRBV11-3 and TRBJ2-1, with 9 bases identical to TRBD1. CDR1 and CDR2 from the germline V gene are SGHNT and YENEEA. The CDR3 runs 15 residues. Trimming at V came to 7 bases and at J to 5 bases, leaving 9 bases not matched to a gene. The variable domain in full, with the rest retrieved from reference TRBV11-3 and TRBJ2-1, is EAGVVQSPRYKIIEKKQPVAFWCNPISGHNTLYWYLQNLGQGPELLIRYENEEAVDDSQLPKDRFSAERLKGVDSTLKIQPAELGDSAVYLCASTRTGTGNNEQFFGPGTRLTVL.

The J gene is TRBJ1-1, the V gene TRBV6-5; 7 nucleotides align to TRBD1. This CDR3 is 15 amino acids long. After removal of 0 bases from V and 4 bases from J, the junction contained 5 bases not matched to a gene. CDR1 is MNHEY, CDR2 SVGAGI, per germline. The chain's CDR3 is CASSYSIRGSTEAFF. DNA for the CDR3: TGTGCCAGCAGTTACTCGATCAGGGGGTCCACTGAAGCTTTCTTT.

This clonotype was counted between two and nine times. The chain recombines TRBV30 with TRBJ1-1; 7 nucleotides align to TRBD1. CDR1 GTSNPN and CDR2 SVGIG come from the germline V gene (reference sequence). Unmatched junction bases numbered 9, after V lost 4 bases and J lost 1 base. This CDR3 has 15 residues. The CDR3 DNA sequence: TGTGCCTGGACCAGACAGGGCGGAACGAACACTGAAGCTTTCTTT. It yields the protein CAWTRQGGTNTEAFF.

This clonotype was counted ten times or more. V gene TRBV18 combines with J gene TRBJ1-1, with D maybe TRBD1 (5 bases). The ends were cut back, 3 bases at V and 2 bases at J, with 16 bases in the middle. CDR3 length: 16 residues. Looked up from germline, CDR1 is KGHSH and CDR2 is LQKENI. The CDR3 nucleotides read TGTGCCAGCTCACCTTCGTTGGGGACTTCCAACACTGAAGCTTTCTTT. Translating gives CASSPSLGTSNTEAFF.

This clonotype was detected ten times or more. The chain uses TRBV27 and TRBJ2-7, with D tentatively TRBD1 (6 bases). Germline CDR1 MNHEY, CDR2 SMNVEV (reference sequence). V gave up 4 bases and J gave up 9 bases, with 16 bases separating them. The CDR3 runs to 13 residues. CDR3 residues: CASSSRQALPQYF. The CDR3 region has the DNA TGTGCCAGCAGTTCCCGACAGGCCCTCCCGCAGTACTTC.

At least ten counts were recorded for this clonotype. This chain uses TRBV7-3 with TRBJ2-1; D perhaps matches TRBD2 (6 bases). Trimming stripped 3 bases from V and 7 bases from J, with 16 bases between. The CDR3 extends over 15 amino acids. CDR1 and CDR2 (germline): SGHTA, FQGTGA. The CDR3 bases are TGTGCCAGCAGCTTGGGTAGCGGTTGGGGGAATGAGCAGTTCTTC. Protein product: CASSLGSGWGNEQFF. The whole variable domain, filled in from reference TRBV7-3 and TRBJ2-1, reads GAGVSQTPSNKVTEKGKYVELRCDPISGHTALYWYRQSLGQGPEFLIYFQGTGAADDSGLPNDRFFAVRPEGSVSTLKIQRTERGDSAVYLCASSLGSGWGNEQFFGPGTRLTVL.

This clonotype was picked up a small number of times. This chain joins TRBV5-6 and TRBJ1-1; no definite D call. The V gene's germline CDR1 is SGHDT and CDR2 YYEEEE. The CDR3 runs to 14 residues. Trimming removed 4 bases from V and 1 base from J, with 11 bases in between. CDR3 sequence reads: CASSRTLTNTEAFF. CDR3 nucleotides: TGTGCCAGCAGCCGCACCTTGACGAACACTGAAGCTTTCTTT.

The rearrangement links TRBV19 to TRBJ1-1; 7 positions match TRBD1. Germline V gene sequence: CDR1 LNHDA, CDR2 SQIVND (reference sequence). This CDR3 region has 16 residues. V shed 7 bases and J 1 base; nucleotides not matched to a gene: 12. CDR3 in amino acids: CASTEFRTGTNTEAFF. DNA for the CDR3: TGTGCCAGTACCGAATTCAGGACAGGAACGAACACTGAAGCTTTCTTT.

This clonotype was seen repeatedly, ten times or more. J is TRBJ2-7 and V is TRBV11-2; no clear D gene. The CDR3 length is 12 residues. CDR1 and CDR2 from the germline V gene are SGHAT and FQNNGV. V was clipped by 1 base and J by 2 bases, with 3 bases between them. CDR3 bases: TGTGCCAGCAGCTTAGGGACCTACGAGCAGTACTTC. Translation: CASSLGTYEQYF.

There are a few counts of this clonotype. The chain carries TRBV27 and TRBJ2-7, with D unresolved. V was clipped by 5 bases and J by 4 bases, with 12 bases between them. The CDR3 is 13 residues long. The germline gives CDR1 MNHEY, CDR2 SMNVEV (reference sequence). The CDR3 here is CASSPSLRYEQYF. The CDR3 bases are TGTGCCAGCAGTCCTAGTCTGCGGTACGAGCAGTACTTC.